Sequencing of this T cell receptor (beta chain) was carried out in a study of T cells in Graves' hyperthyroidism and ophthalmopathy. Amplification targeted TCR beta CDR3 regions from RNA transcripts. RT-PCR in the first round (using the HTBI primer set) targeted the TCR CDR3. MiXCR, applied by TCRdb to the multiplex PCR reads, yields one record per CDR3 protein. The table shows 350,000 to 450,000 distinct CDR3 sequences, with around 14% occurring only once. There are 17 residues in the CDR3. This clonotype was detected only a few times. What it binds is unknown. One base away lies a much larger clone, so this may be a sequencing read error. Hyperthyroidism of Graves' type that showed no ophthalmopathy progression within 18 months was stable. Diagnoses were established using clinical symptoms, serum thyroxine and TRAb, thyroid ultrasound and orbital computed tomography. Study-level results: A 13 V-J model separated ophthalmopathy from stable hyperthyroidism. The model made its ophthalmopathy prediction, and onset followed a median about 6.8 months later.

Sequencing used blood. The chain carries TRBV12-3 or TRBV12-4 and TRBJ2-7; D might be TRBD2 (5 bases). The receptor was isolated from a woman aged 60-75 years with Graves' hyperthyroidism. DNA of the CDR3: TGTGCCAGCAGCCCCCGTAGCGTCCCTGGCGGCTCCTACGGGCAGTACTTC. Protein product: CASSPRSVPGGSYGQYF.